The T cell receptor (beta chain) under discussion was sequenced for a study of OX40 agonist ivuxolimab in advanced cancers. Study-level information: Three dose-escalation patients had partial responses: one with hepatocellular carcinoma and two with cutaneous melanoma.

Only in-frame clones appear in the TCRdb table, and some are missing; sequencing was by immunoSEQ multiplex PCR. The sample has under 80,000 clones; about 88% are singletons. The CDR3 is made up of 13 amino acids. Trimming shortened V by 2 bases and J by 11 bases, and 11 bases separated the two germline ends. Germline CDR1 and CDR2: SGHRS and YFSETQ. Patients were excluded for autoimmune disease history or systemic immunosuppression. The chain joins TRBV5-1 to TRBJ1-6; D not resolved. This specimen was CD4+ or CD8+ T cells sorted from blood, taken in a trial of the OX40 agonist ivuxolimab. The source is an adult with an advanced solid tumor such as melanoma, head and neck, liver or kidney cancer. The CDR3 sequence: CASSFSWGTPLHF. In DNA form, the CDR3 reads TGCGCCAGCAGCTTCAGTTGGGGAACACCCCTCCACTTT.